This T cell receptor (beta chain) was captured by sequencing in a study of blood T cell repertoires in COVID-19. Background on the study: COVID-19 samples from acute and convalescent phases originated in the United States, Italy and Spain. Sources were T cells, B-cell-depleted T cells, or PBMCs; the material itself was cDNA or gDNA.

Original methodology: By means of reference gene primer amplification, nucleated cell counts were estimated. Using immunoSEQ multiplex PCR, the repertoire was profiled, and TCRdb retains in-frame clones only, with some absent. V and J calls and clone size come straight from that table; D and trimming were deduced from the DNA. The sample gives around 140,000 clones, roughly 73% of which show up once; around 9.5% is in the top ten. CDR1 and CDR2 (germline): SGHRS, YFSETQ. Trimming shortened V by 0 bases and J by 7 bases, and 17 bases separated the two germline ends. The CDR3 loop spans 16 amino acids.

This chain links TRBV5-1 with TRBJ2-1; possible D gene TRBD2, 6 bases. The sequenced sample consisted of peripheral blood. This clonotype was obtained from a woman in her forties or fifties with active or convalescent COVID-19. This CDR3 is CASSLGGVTRGNEQFF. In DNA form, the CDR3 reads TGCGCCAGCAGCTTGGGCGGGGTGACTAGGGGAAATGAGCAGTTCTTC.